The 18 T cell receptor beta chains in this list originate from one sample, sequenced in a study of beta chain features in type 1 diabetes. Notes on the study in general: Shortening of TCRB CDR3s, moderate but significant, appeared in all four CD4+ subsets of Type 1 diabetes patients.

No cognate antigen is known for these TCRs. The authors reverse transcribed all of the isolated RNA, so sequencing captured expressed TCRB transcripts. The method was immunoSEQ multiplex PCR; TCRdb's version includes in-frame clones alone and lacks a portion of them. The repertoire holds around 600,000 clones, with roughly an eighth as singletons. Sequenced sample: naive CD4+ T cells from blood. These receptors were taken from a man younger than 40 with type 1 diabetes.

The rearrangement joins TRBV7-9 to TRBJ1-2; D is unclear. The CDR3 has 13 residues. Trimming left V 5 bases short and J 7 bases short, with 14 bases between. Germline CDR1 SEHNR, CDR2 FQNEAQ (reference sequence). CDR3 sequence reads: CASSPDGVGGYTF. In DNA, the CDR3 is TGTGCCAGCAGCCCGGACGGGGTAGGTGGCTACACCTTC.

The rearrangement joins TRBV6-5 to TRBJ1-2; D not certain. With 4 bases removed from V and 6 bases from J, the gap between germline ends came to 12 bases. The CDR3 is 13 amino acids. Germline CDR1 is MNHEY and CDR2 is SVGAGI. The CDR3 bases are TGTGCCAGCAGTTCCAGGAATGGCAATGGCTACACCTTC. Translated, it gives CASSSRNGNGYTF.

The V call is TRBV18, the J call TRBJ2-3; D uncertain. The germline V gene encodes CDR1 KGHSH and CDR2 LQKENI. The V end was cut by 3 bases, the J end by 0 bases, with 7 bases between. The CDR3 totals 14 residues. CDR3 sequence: CASSPMPSTDTQYF. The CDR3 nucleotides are TGTGCCAGCTCACCGATGCCTAGCACAGATACGCAGTATTTT.

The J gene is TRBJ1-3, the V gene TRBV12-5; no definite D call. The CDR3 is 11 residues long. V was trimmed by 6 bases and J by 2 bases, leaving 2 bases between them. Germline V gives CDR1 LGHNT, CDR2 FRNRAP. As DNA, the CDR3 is TGTGCTAGTGGCCCTGGAAACACCATATATTTT. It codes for CASGPGNTIYF.

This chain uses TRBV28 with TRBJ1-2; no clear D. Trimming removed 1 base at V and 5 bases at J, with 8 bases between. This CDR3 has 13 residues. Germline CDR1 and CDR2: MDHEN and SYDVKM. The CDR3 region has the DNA TGTGCCAGCAGTTTATCTTCGGTTTATGGCTACACCTTC. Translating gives CASSLSSVYGYTF.

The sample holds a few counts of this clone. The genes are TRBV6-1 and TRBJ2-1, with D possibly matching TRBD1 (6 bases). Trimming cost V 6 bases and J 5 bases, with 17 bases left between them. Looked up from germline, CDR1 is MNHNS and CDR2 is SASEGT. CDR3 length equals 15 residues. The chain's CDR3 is CASRKTGIPNNEQFF. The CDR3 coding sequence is TGTGCCAGCAGGAAGACAGGAATACCAAACAATGAGCAGTTCTTC.

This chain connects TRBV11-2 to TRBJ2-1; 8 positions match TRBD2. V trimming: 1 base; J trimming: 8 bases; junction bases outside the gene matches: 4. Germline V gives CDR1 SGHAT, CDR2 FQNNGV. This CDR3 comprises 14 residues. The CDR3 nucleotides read TGTGCCAGCAGCTTAGGCGGGGGGCGGGATGAGCAGTTCTTC. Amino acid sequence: CASSLGGGRDEQFF.

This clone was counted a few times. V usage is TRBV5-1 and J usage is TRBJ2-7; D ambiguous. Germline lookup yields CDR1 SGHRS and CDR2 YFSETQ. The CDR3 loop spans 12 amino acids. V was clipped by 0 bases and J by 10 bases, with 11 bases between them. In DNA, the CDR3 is TGCGCCAGCAGCTTGGTCGGCTTTTCACAGTACTTC. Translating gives CASSLVGFSQYF.

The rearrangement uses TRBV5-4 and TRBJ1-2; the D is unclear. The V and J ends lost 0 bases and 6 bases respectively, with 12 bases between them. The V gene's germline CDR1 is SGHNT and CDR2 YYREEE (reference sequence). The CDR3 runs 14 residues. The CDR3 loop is CASSLVEVSHGYTF. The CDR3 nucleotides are TGTGCCAGCAGCTTGGTGGAGGTTTCCCATGGCTACACCTTC.

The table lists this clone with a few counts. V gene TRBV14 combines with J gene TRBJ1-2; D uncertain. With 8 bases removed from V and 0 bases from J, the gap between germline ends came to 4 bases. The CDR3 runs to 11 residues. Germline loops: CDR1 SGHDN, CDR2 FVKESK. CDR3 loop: CASGTNYGYTF. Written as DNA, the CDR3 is TGTGCCAGCGGGACTAACTATGGCTACACCTTC.

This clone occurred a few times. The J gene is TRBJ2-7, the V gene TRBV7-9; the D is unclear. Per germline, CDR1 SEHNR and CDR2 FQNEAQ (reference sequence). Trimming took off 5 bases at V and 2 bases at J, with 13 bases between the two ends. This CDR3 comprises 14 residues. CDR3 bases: TGTGCCAGCAGCCCTTCGGTGCAGACCTACGAGCAGTACTTC. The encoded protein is CASSPSVQTYEQYF.

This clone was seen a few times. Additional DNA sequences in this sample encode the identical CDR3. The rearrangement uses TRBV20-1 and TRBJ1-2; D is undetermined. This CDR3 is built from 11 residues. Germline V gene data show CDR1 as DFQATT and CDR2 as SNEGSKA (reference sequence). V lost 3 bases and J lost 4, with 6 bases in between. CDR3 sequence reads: CSASPGYGYTF. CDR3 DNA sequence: TGCAGTGCTAGCCCGGGCTATGGCTACACCTTC.

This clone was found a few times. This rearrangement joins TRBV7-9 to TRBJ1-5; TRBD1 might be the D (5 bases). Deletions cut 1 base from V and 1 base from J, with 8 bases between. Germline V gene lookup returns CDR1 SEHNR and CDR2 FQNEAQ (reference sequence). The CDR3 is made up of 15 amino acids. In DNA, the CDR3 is TGTGCCAGCAGCTTAGGGTCAGGGAGCAATCAGCCCCAGCATTTT. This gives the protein CASSLGSGSNQPQHF.

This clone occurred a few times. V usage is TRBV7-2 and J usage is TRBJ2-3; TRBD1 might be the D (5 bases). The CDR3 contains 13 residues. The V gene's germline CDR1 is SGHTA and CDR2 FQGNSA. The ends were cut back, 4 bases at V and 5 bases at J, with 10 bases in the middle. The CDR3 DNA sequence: TGTGCCAGCAGCTACATAGGGGTAGATACGCAGTATTTT. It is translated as CASSYIGVDTQYF.

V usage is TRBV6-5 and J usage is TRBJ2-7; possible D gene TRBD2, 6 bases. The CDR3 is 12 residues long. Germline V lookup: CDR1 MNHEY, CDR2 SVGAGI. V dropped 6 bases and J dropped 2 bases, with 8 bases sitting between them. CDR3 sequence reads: CASREGAYEQYF. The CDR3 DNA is TGTGCCAGCAGGGAGGGAGCCTACGAGCAGTACTTC.

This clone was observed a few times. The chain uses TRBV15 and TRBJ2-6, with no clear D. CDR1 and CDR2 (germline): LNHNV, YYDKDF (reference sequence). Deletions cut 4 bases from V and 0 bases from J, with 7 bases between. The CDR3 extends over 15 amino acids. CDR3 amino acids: CATSKDFSGANVLTF. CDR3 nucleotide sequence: TGTGCCACCAGCAAGGATTTCTCTGGGGCCAACGTCCTGACTTTC.

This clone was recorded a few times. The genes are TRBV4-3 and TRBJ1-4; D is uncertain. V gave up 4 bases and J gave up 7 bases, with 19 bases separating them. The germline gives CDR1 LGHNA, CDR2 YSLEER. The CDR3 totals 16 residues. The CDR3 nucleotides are TGCGCCAGCAGCCGCGGACGTCTGGGAGTCACTGAAAAACTGTTTTTT. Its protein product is CASSRGRLGVTEKLFF.

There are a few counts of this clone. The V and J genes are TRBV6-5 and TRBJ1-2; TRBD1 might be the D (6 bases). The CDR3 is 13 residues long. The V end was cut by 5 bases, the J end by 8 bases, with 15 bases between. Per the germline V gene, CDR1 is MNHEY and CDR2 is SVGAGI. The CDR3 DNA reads TGTGCCAGCAGTGCTCCGGGACACCAAGGCTACACCTTC. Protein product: CASSAPGHQGYTF.